These 25 T cell receptor beta chains were sequenced from one sample in a study of blood T cell repertoires in COVID-19. The protocol was immunoSEQ multiplex PCR, while the TCRdb copy is restricted to in-frame clones and leaves out a portion. The table has roughly 80,000 clones, approximately 90% seen once. The specimen was peripheral blood. The source of these receptors is a woman of 80 years or more with acute or convalescent COVID-19.

About this clone: At one boundary the junction diverges from the germline segment, which might be a read error. CDR3 in DNA: TGTGCCAGCAGTTTTACGGGAAATTCGCCCCTCCACTTT. Translated, it gives CASSFTGNSPLHF. The chain couples TRBV27 to TRBJ1-6; D remains unclear. Per the germline V gene, CDR1 is MNHEY and CDR2 is SMNVEV (reference sequence). CDR3 size: 13 residues.

The CDR3 region is CASRPTASEAFF. The CDR3 nucleotides are TGTGCCAGCAGACCCACAGCTTCGGAAGCTTTCTTT. J is TRBJ1-1 and V is TRBV27; D not certain. Germline CDR1 reads MNHEY; CDR2 reads SMNVEV (reference sequence). CDR3 length: 12 amino acids. The V and J ends lost 6 bases and 8 bases respectively, with 13 bases between them.

The chain employs TRBV18 and TRBJ2-2, with D possibly matching TRBD1 (6 bases). CDR1 and CDR2 (germline): KGHSH, LQKENI. The V and J ends lost 5 bases and 0 bases respectively, with 16 bases between them. This CDR3 comprises 17 residues. The CDR3 region is CASSTGTPNSNTGELFF. The CDR3 DNA reads as TGTGCCAGCTCAACCGGGACACCTAATTCGAACACCGGGGAGCTGTTTTTT.

The V and J genes are TRBV19 and TRBJ2-1; D perhaps matches TRBD2 (5 bases). CDR1 LNHDA and CDR2 SQIVND come from the germline V gene (reference sequence). The V gene lost 7 bases and the J gene lost 6 bases, with 16 bases spanning the gap. The CDR3 totals 14 residues. CDR3 DNA: TGTGCCAGTAAAACTAGTCCCCTTCTCAATGAGCAGTTCTTC. Translated, it gives CASKTSPLLNEQFF.

The rearrangement joins TRBV28 to TRBJ2-3; perhaps TRBD1 as D (5 bases). The V gene's germline CDR1 is MDHEN and CDR2 SYDVKM. The CDR3 runs 15 residues. Trimming pared 4 bases from V and 0 bases from J, leaving 11 bases between. The CDR3 nucleotides are TGTGCCAGCAGTTCAGGGTTTGCTAGCACAGATACGCAGTATTTT. Translated, it gives CASSSGFASTDTQYF.

This clone has only a few counts. The chain joins TRBV29-1 to TRBJ2-7; maybe TRBD2 (6 bases). The germline V gene has CDR1 SQVTM and CDR2 ANQGSEA. This CDR3 spans 13 amino acids. V shed 4 bases and J shed 3 bases, with 13 bases lying between them. The CDR3 sequence is CSVGEETDYEQYF. The CDR3 DNA follows: TGCAGCGTTGGGGAGGAGACAGACTACGAGCAGTACTTC.

This sequence joins TRBV6-6 and TRBJ2-3; tentatively, D is TRBD1 (6 bases). The germline V and J ends were trimmed by 5 bases and 0 bases, with 24 bases remaining between them. This CDR3 is 19 amino acids long. The germline V gene encodes CDR1 MNHNY and CDR2 SVGAGI (reference sequence). CDR3 residues: CASSLLRSGVSTSTDTQYF. The CDR3 nucleotides read TGTGCCAGCAGTCTACTGCGTTCAGGGGTTTCAACTAGCACAGATACGCAGTATTTT.

The rearrangement joins TRBV28 to TRBJ1-5; D might be TRBD1 (5 bases). This CDR3 region has 14 residues. Trimming removed 5 bases at V and 3 bases at J, with 11 bases between. Germline V gives CDR1 MDHEN, CDR2 SYDVKM. CDR3 DNA sequence: TGTGCCAGCAGTGGGAACAGGTACAATCAGCCCCAGCATTTT. Amino acids: CASSGNRYNQPQHF.

The V gene is TRBV28, the J gene TRBJ1-5, with 8 bases aligning to TRBD1. The CDR3 has 14 amino acids. Germline V lookup: CDR1 MDHEN, CDR2 SYDVKM. V was pared by 10 bases and J by 3 bases, with 8 bases of the junction left unmatched. This CDR3 is CATVPGQDNQPQHF. The CDR3 DNA is TGTGCCACAGTCCCGGGACAGGACAATCAGCCCCAGCATTTT.

The CDR3, as DNA: TGTGCCAGCAGTACGACAGGGGAAGGCTACACCTTC. Its protein product is CASSTTGEGYTF. This sequence joins TRBV6-2 or TRBV6-3 and TRBJ1-2; 8 bases are shared with TRBD1. Trimming removed 5 bases from V and 8 bases from J; junction bases left unmatched: 4. Germline lookup yields CDR1 MNHEY and CDR2 SVGEGT. The CDR3 is 12 residues long.

In the case of this clone: An end of the junction differs from the germline gene, which may be a read error. This chain joins TRBV13 and TRBJ2-1, with a weak D call TRBD2 (5 bases). Germline lookup yields CDR1 PRHDT and CDR2 FYEKMQ (reference sequence). The CDR3 covers 16 residues. The CDR3 sequence: CASSLVRGRLQNEQFF. CDR3 nucleotides: TGTGCCAGCAGCTTAGTTCGGGGAAGGCTTCAGAATGAACAGTTCTTC.

The chain uses TRBV19 and TRBJ1-4, with 7 bases that match TRBD1. The CDR3 length is 15 residues. Germline V gene sequence: CDR1 LNHDA, CDR2 SQIVND (reference sequence). Trimming cost V 8 bases and J 2 bases; bases outside gene matches: 8. The CDR3 DNA reads as TGTGCCAGTTCCTCCGTACAGGGGACTAATGAAAAACTGTTTTTT. Protein: CASSSVQGTNEKLFF.

CDR3 nucleotides: TGTGCCAGCAGCCGCCGGGGGGAGACGAACACCGGGGAGCTGTTTTTT. Translated, it gives CASSRRGETNTGELFF. The chain is built from TRBV13 and TRBJ2-2, with TRBD2 identical over 7 bases. The CDR3 is 16 amino acids. Germline assignment: CDR1 PRHDT and CDR2 FYEKMQ (reference sequence). V shed 5 bases and J 0 bases; nucleotides not matched to a gene: 6.

J is TRBJ2-1 and V is TRBV27; 8 bases match TRBD2. V lost 4 bases, J lost 9 bases, and 11 bases stayed unmatched. Per germline, CDR1 MNHEY and CDR2 SMNVEV (reference sequence). This CDR3 contains 15 residues. CDR3 sequence: CASSSSGSVKGEQFF. For the CDR3, the DNA is TGTGCCAGCAGTTCGAGCGGGAGCGTGAAGGGTGAGCAGTTCTTC.

The sample holds one count of this clone. V is TRBV18 and J is TRBJ1-6; D is uncertain. Trimming removed 3 bases from V and 10 bases from J, with 16 bases in between. This CDR3 is built from 15 residues. Germline lookup yields CDR1 KGHSH and CDR2 LQKENI. This CDR3 reads CASSPGEGLGSPLHF. The DNA for the CDR3 is TGTGCCAGCTCACCGGGTGAGGGCCTAGGCTCACCCCTCCACTTT.

This chain joins TRBV18 and TRBJ2-5; possibly TRBD1 for D (5 bases). V was trimmed by 6 bases and J by 4 bases, leaving 18 bases between them. The CDR3 runs to 15 residues. Germline-derived CDR1 and CDR2 are KGHSH and LQKENI. The CDR3 spells CASSPLAGRLETQYF. The CDR3 nucleotides read TGTGCCAGCTCGCCCCTTGCAGGGCGGTTAGAGACCCAGTACTTC.

The chain is built from TRBV27 and TRBJ1-3, with D tentatively TRBD1 (6 bases). The length of the CDR3 is 15 residues. Germline assignment: CDR1 MNHEY and CDR2 SMNVEV (reference sequence). V was cut by 0 bases and J by 3 bases, with 9 bases left in between. The CDR3 region is CASSLSGTSGNTIYF. The DNA for the CDR3 is TGTGCCAGCAGTTTATCGGGGACAAGTGGAAACACCATATATTTT.

The CDR3 is CASSPGTGRLTDTQYF. In DNA, the CDR3 is TGTGCCAGCAGTCCCGGGACAGGGCGTTTGACAGATACGCAGTATTTT. V and J are TRBV6-2 or TRBV6-3 and TRBJ2-3; 9 positions agree with TRBD1. The ends lost 5 bases at V and 3 bases at J; junction bases unmatched: 9. The CDR3 loop spans 16 amino acids. The germline V gene encodes CDR1 MNHEY and CDR2 SVGEGT.

This clone has a handful of counts. The gene calls are TRBV6-1 and TRBJ2-7; the match to TRBD2 covers 7 bases. V lost 3 bases to trimming and J lost 5 bases; unmatched junction nucleotides: 10. The length of the CDR3 is 15 residues. CDR1 is MNHNS, CDR2 SASEGT, per germline. CDR3 nucleotides: TGTGCCAGCAGTGACGTTGCGGGAGAGGTCAACGAGCAGTACTTC. As protein: CASSDVAGEVNEQYF.

V gene TRBV6-2 or TRBV6-3 combines with J gene TRBJ1-2; no definite D call. The CDR3 consists of 14 residues. Between the trimmed V and J ends, which lost 0 bases and 6 bases, there was a span of 11 bases. Germline V gene lookup returns CDR1 MNHEY and CDR2 SVGEGT. CDR3 in DNA: TGTGCCAGCAGTTACTCGATAGGACTGCATGGCTACACCTTC. Protein product: CASSYSIGLHGYTF.

The chain recombines TRBV24-1 with TRBJ2-2, with TRBD1 identical over 8 bases. V shed 4 bases and J 6 bases; nucleotides not matched to a gene: 3. Germline V gene sequence: CDR1 KGHDR, CDR2 SFDVKD. This CDR3 spans 14 amino acids. The CDR3 sequence is CATSDRGQAGELFF. The CDR3, as DNA: TGTGCCACCAGTGACCGGGGACAGGCCGGGGAGCTGTTTTTT.

This clone has just a few counts. The V gene is TRBV4-2, the J gene TRBJ2-7; the D gene is possibly TRBD2 (6 bases). The germline CDR1 and CDR2 sequences are LGHNA and YNFKEQ. The CDR3 contains 14 residues. V was shortened by 2 bases and J by 7 bases, with 15 bases between the two germline ends. The CDR3 sequence: CASSQWLAGGEQYF. In DNA, the CDR3 is TGTGCCAGCAGCCAATGGCTAGCCGGGGGAGAGCAGTACTTC.

V and J are TRBV5-4 and TRBJ2-1; D gene uncertain. This CDR3 has 16 residues. Trimming took off 0 bases at V and 6 bases at J, with 16 bases between the two ends. Looked up from germline, CDR1 is SGHNT and CDR2 is YYREEE (reference sequence). CDR3: CASSLEGPRRGNEQFF. The CDR3 bases are TGTGCCAGCAGCTTGGAAGGTCCACGGCGAGGCAATGAGCAGTTCTTC.

This chain joins TRBV7-2 and TRBJ2-2, with D tentatively TRBD1 (6 bases). Germline V gives CDR1 SGHTA, CDR2 FQGNSA. Trimming took off 0 bases at V and 5 bases at J, with 10 bases between the two ends. This CDR3 contains 15 residues. The CDR3 loop reads CASSLAGQWTGELFF. In DNA, the CDR3 is TGTGCCAGCAGCTTAGCTGGACAGTGGACCGGGGAGCTGTTTTTT.

The chain links TRBV2 to TRBJ1-4; 7 nucleotides match TRBD1. The CDR3 has 14 residues. Germline V gene data show CDR1 as SNHLY and CDR2 as FYNNEI. V shed 10 bases, J shed 3 bases, and the junction held 8 bases outside the gene matches. Here the CDR3 DNA reads TGTGCCACCAAGACGGGACAGCCTAATGAAAAACTGTTTTTT. Its protein is CATKTGQPNEKLFF.